These 13 T cell receptor beta chains originate from one sample sequenced in a study of tumor-infiltrating lymphocytes in primary liver carcinoma. Co-extraction yielded RNA and DNA from roughly 21-30 mg of unsorted bulk tissue. Starting material of 400 to 600 ng total RNA yielded TCR beta cDNA via a constant-region primer. ARM-PCR, slightly modified, supplied the TCR beta libraries through three nested multiplex PCR rounds. Amplification in the first two PCR rounds was performed using TRBV1-TRBV30 forward primers and a C-beta reverse primer for roughly 10 cycles each. TCRdb re-called the multiplex PCR reads through MiXCR, storing one row per CDR3 protein. The table lists tens of thousands of distinct CDR3 sequences, 55% to 75% of them singletons. The sample consisted of liver tumor tissue from sampling region 4. Specified subset: tumor region T4, right-lateral pole. The receptors stem from a middle-aged man with primary liver carcinoma and hepatitis B virus infection.

As to this clonotype: The conserved final phenylalanine or tryptophan is absent from the CDR3, which likely points to a read error. V and J are TRBV5-4 and TRBJ2-5; 8 bases align to TRBD1. Losses at the gene ends were 6 bases for V and 3 bases for J; bases not matched to a gene: 4. Germline CDR1 is SGHNT and CDR2 is YYREEE (reference sequence). The CDR3 loop spans 13 amino acids. The CDR3 loop is CASTTTGEETQYS. The CDR3 coding sequence is TGTGCCAGCACCACGACAGGGGAAGAGACCCAGTACTCC.

The V call is TRBV5-4, the J call TRBJ2-5, with TRBD1 identical over 8 bases. Germline assignment: CDR1 SGHNT and CDR2 YYREEE (reference sequence). Trimming removed 3 bases from V and 0 bases from J; junction bases left unmatched: 7. The CDR3 has 16 amino acids. The CDR3 coding sequence is TGTGCCAGCAGCTCGGGTCAGGGGGCGAACCAAGAGACCCAGTACTTC. It is translated as CASSSGQGANQETQYF.

As regards this clonotype: Relative to the germline gene, one junction end is altered; a read error may explain this. The chain combines TRBV6-1 with TRBJ2-1; 12 nucleotides agree with TRBD1. The CDR3 extends over 16 amino acids. CDR1 MNHNS and CDR2 SASEGT come from the germline V gene. The chain's CDR3 is CASRGGTGGSYNEQLF. In nucleotides, the CDR3 is TGTGCCAGCAGAGGAGGGACAGGGGGCTCCTACAATGAGCAGCTCTTC.

The genes are TRBV10-3 and TRBJ2-7, with TRBD1 matching over 7 bases. V lost 4 bases and J lost 0; bases outside the gene matches: 12. CDR1 is ENHRY, CDR2 SYGVKD, per germline. The CDR3 extends over 17 amino acids. The CDR3 is CAISGLPTDRLSYEQYF. In nucleotides, the CDR3 is TGTGCCATCAGTGGCCTACCAACGGACAGGCTCTCCTACGAGCAGTACTTC.

This clonotype was seen a handful of times. The conserved phenylalanine or tryptophan is not found at the CDR3 terminus, so this likely reflects a read error. The V gene is TRBV10-3, the J gene TRBJ1-6; weak D call: TRBD1 (6 bases). This CDR3 is built from 13 residues. Germline V gene lookup returns CDR1 ENHRY and CDR2 SYGVKD. This CDR3 reads CAIMQGFESPLHV. The CDR3 DNA sequence: TGTGCTATCATGCAGGGGTTCGAATCACCCCTCCACGTT.

About this clonotype: Because it lacks the conserved phenylalanine or tryptophan at the end, this CDR3 is likely a read error. The chain carries TRBV29-1 and TRBJ2-1; a weak D match, TRBD2 (5 bases). Germline values: CDR1 SQVTM, CDR2 ANQGSEA. The length of the CDR3 is 15 residues. CDR3 residues: CSVAPPSSSYNEQFL. CDR3 in DNA: TGTAGCGTGGCGCCTCCTTCCAGCTCCTACAATGAGCAGTTCTTA.

With regard to this clonotype: At one boundary the junction diverges from the germline segment, which might be a read error. The chain combines TRBV7-9 with TRBJ2-1; 10 bases fit TRBD2. The CDR3 consists of 15 residues. Germline loops: CDR1 SEHNR, CDR2 FQNEAQ (reference sequence). The CDR3 loop reads CASSLGSSGSHEQLF. CDR3 nucleotide sequence: TGTGCCAGCAGCTTAGGTTCTAGCGGGAGTCATGAGCAGCTCTTC. Full variable domain (rest looked up from reference TRBV7-9 and TRBJ2-1): DTGVSQNPRHKITKRGQNVTFRCDPISEHNRLYWYRQTLGQGPEFLTYFQNEAQLEKSRLLSDRFSAERPKGSFSTLEIQRTEQGDSAMYLCASSLGSSGSHEQLFGPGTRLTVL.

J is TRBJ2-1 and V is TRBV5-1; D gene ambiguous. With 0 bases removed from V and 3 bases from J, the gap between germline ends came to 10 bases. CDR3 length equals 15 residues. Looked up from germline, CDR1 is SGHRS and CDR2 is YFSETQ. DNA for the CDR3: TGCGCCAGCAGCTTGGCTCCAATGGTCTACAATGAGCAGTTCTTC. It is translated as CASSLAPMVYNEQFF.

Turning to this clonotype: As the CDR3 is not closed by the conserved phenylalanine or tryptophan, this likely results from a read error. The chain joins TRBV29-1 to TRBJ2-1, with 8 bases lining up with TRBD2. This CDR3 comprises 14 residues. Germline V gene sequence: CDR1 SQVTM, CDR2 ANQGSEA. The CDR3 nucleotides are TGCGGCGTTGGACTAGCCCCCCCGTACAATGAGCAGTTCCTC. This sequence encodes CGVGLAPPYNEQFL.

There are many counts of this clonotype. The rearrangement uses TRBV5-8 and TRBJ1-5, with 8 bases identical to TRBD1. V lost 3 bases, J lost 6 bases, and 2 bases stayed unmatched. Germline loops: CDR1 SGHTS, CDR2 YDEGEE. The CDR3 consists of 13 residues. CDR3 protein: CASSSDRGQPQHF. Here the CDR3 DNA reads TGTGCCAGCAGCTCTGACAGGGGTCAGCCCCAGCATTTT.

This clonotype showed up many times. This chain's CDR3 is CASSSPHGQGYYGYTF. DNA of the CDR3: TGTGCCAGCAGTTCCCCCCACGGACAGGGCTACTATGGCTACACCTTC. V gene TRBV12-3 or TRBV12-4 combines with J gene TRBJ1-2, with TRBD1 identical over 8 bases. V was clipped by 4 bases and J by 3 bases; unmatched bases: 10. The length of the CDR3 is 16 residues.

A note on this clonotype: This CDR3 is missing its conserved last phenylalanine or tryptophan, likely due to a read error. V and J are TRBV11-1 and TRBJ2-3, with 9 positions matching TRBD2. The CDR3 loop spans 16 amino acids. Unmatched junction bases numbered 9, after V lost 5 bases and J lost 3 bases. Germline values: CDR1 SGHAT, CDR2 FQDESV (reference sequence). CDR3 amino acids: CASSKGLAVSTDTQYI. The CDR3 region has the DNA TGTGCCAGCAGCAAGGGACTAGCAGTTAGTACAGATACGCAGTATATT.

V usage is TRBV11-1 and J usage is TRBJ2-1; the D gene is possibly TRBD2 (6 bases). This CDR3 comprises 16 residues. V was shortened by 4 bases and J by 11 bases, with 24 bases between the two germline ends. Germline V CDR1 and CDR2: SGHAT, FQDESV (reference sequence). As DNA, the CDR3 is TGTGCCAGCAGCTCAGACCTGGGACTTCCTACGCATAAGCAGTTCTTC. It encodes CASSSDLGLPTHKQFF. The full variable domain, rest sourced from reference TRBV11-1 and TRBJ2-1, is EAEVAQSPRYKITEKSQAVAFWCDPISGHATLYWYRQILGQGPELLVQFQDESVVDDSQLPKDRFSAERLKGVDSTLKIQPAELGDSAMYLCASSSDLGLPTHKQFFGPGTRLTVL.